This T cell receptor (beta chain) was documented in a study of shared clonotypes between healthy human individuals. In the authors' methods: Owing to the provision of junction-only sequences devoid of quality scores by immunoSEQ, filtering differed. TCRdb's copy holds only in-frame clones and misses some; the assay was immunoSEQ multiplex PCR. V and J calls and clone size are given by that table; D and trimming were obtained from the DNA. The sample has just over 2,000,000 clones; 90% to 95% are singletons. Trimming took off 4 bases at V and 4 bases at J, with 10 bases between the two ends. Germline values: CDR1 SEHNR, CDR2 FQNEAQ (reference sequence). CDR3 length: 14 amino acids.

The V call is TRBV7-9, the J call TRBJ2-2, with D possibly being TRBD1 or TRBD2 (5 bases each). This clonotype was obtained from a man younger than 30 in good health. The sample consisted of naive CD4+ T cells sorted from blood. Specified subset: CD45RA+ positively selected. The CDR3 here is CASSYRDPTGELFF. CDR3 in DNA: TGTGCCAGCAGCTACCGGGACCCCACCGGGGAGCTGTTTTTT. Combining the CDR3 with reference TRBV7-9 and TRBJ2-2 gives the whole variable domain DTGVSQNPRHKITKRGQNVTFRCDPISEHNRLYWYRQTLGQGPEFLTYFQNEAQLEKSRLLSDRFSAERPKGSFSTLEIQRTEQGDSAMYLCASSYRDPTGELFFGEGSRLTVL.